The following is a T cell receptor beta chain sequence with its context. What it binds is unknown. Method: immunoSEQ multiplex PCR; TCRdb's copy keeps in-frame clones and lacks some. The data show tens of thousands of clones, nearly 98% seen once. Trimming pared 2 bases from V and 3 bases from J, leaving 11 bases between. Germline lookup yields CDR1 KGHSH and CDR2 LQKENI. The CDR3 has 14 amino acids. This sample is drawn from a study of Tregs in tolerant kidney transplant recipients. Whole-study results and caveats: The most relevant donor-specific Treg TCRbeta repertoire apparently came from expansion with activated donor B cells.

The chain combines TRBV18 with TRBJ2-7, with D possibly being TRBD2 (6 bases). Sequenced here: Tregs from blood, sampled before the transplant. The sequence was obtained from a human donor who received a combined kidney and bone marrow transplant. The CDR3 DNA follows: TGTGCCAGCTCACCAAACGGGGGAAACTACGAGCAGTACTTC. This sequence encodes CASSPNGGNYEQYF.